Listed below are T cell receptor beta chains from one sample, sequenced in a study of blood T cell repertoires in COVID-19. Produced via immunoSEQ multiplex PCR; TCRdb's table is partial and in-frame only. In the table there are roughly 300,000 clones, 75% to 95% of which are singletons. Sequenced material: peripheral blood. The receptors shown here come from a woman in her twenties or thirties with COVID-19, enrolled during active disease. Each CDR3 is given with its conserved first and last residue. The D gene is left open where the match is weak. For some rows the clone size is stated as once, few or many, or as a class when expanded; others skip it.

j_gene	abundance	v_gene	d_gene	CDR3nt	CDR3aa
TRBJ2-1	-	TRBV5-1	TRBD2	TGCGCCAGCAGCTGGGGACTAGCGGGGGGTAACAATGAGCAGTTCTTC	CASSWGLAGGNNEQFF
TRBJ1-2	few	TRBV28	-	TGTGCCAGCAGTTTGGCTCCCTATGGCTACACCTTC	CASSLAPYGYTF
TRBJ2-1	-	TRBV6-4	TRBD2	TGTGCCAGCAGTGACTCGACGCTTAGCGGGGACAATGAGCAGTTCTTC	CASSDSTLSGDNEQFF
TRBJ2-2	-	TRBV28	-	TGTGCCAGCAGTTTGGGACAGAACACCGGGGAGCTGTTTTTT	CASSLGQNTGELFF
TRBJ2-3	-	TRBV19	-	TGTGCCAGTAGTACAGGAGGGGGCTTCACAGATACGCAGTATTTT	CASSTGGGFTDTQYF
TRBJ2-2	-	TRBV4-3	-	TGCGCCAGCAGCCAAGATTTTTCGTCGGGGAACACCGGGGAGCTGTTTTTT	CASSQDFSSGNTGELFF
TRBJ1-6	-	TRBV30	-	TGTGCCTGGACGATGACAGACTATAATTCACCCCTCCACTTT	CAWTMTDYNSPLHF
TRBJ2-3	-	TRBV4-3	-	TGCGCCAGCAGCCAAGATGGAGCTAGCGGCACAGATACGCAGTATTTT	CASSQDGASGTDTQYF
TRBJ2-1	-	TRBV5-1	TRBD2	TGCGCCAGCAGCTTCTGGGTAGCGGGGGCCAATGAGCAGTTCTTC	CASSFWVAGANEQFF
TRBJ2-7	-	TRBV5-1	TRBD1	TGCGCCAGCAGCTGGGGGGACAGGGAACTCTACGAGCAGTACTTC	CASSWGDRELYEQYF
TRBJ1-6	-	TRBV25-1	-	TGTGCCAGCAGGGGCAGCTACTCCTATAATTCACCCCTCCACTTT	CASRGSYSYNSPLHF
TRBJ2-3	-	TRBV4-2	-	TGTGCCAGCAGACTTGGAGGATACACAGATACGCAGTATTTT	CASRLGGYTDTQYF
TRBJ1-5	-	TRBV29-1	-	TGCAGCGTTGCCGGGAGCAATCAGCCCCAGCATTTT	CSVAGSNQPQHF
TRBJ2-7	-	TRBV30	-	TGTGCCTGGAGTGTACGCGGCAGATCCTACGAGCAGTACTTC	CAWSVRGRSYEQYF
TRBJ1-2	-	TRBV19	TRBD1	TGTGCCAGTAGAGACTTGGACAGGGCCCTTGGCTACACCTTC	CASRDLDRALGYTF
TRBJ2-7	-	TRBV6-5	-	TGTGCCAGCAGTATCCGACAACCCTACGAGCAGTACTTC	CASSIRQPYEQYF
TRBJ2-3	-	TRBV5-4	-	TGTGCCAGCAGCCCCCGAACTAGTTCCACCGCAGATACGCAGTATTTT	CASSPRTSSTADTQYF
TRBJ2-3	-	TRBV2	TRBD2	TGTGCCAGCAGTGGGCGGGGGGGTTCTAGCACAGATACGCAGTATTTT	CASSGRGGSSTDTQYF
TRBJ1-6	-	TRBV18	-	TGTGCCAGCTCACTCCGGGCCTCAGGGGACAATTCACCCCTCCACTTT	CASSLRASGDNSPLHF
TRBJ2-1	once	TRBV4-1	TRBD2	TGCGCCAGCAGCCAAAGTCGGGGGATTGATCTAGCGGGATCCTACAATGAGCAGTTCTTC	CASSQSRGIDLAGSYNEQFF
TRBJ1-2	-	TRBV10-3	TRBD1	TGTGCCATCAGTCCCTCCGGGACAGGGGAAGGCTACACCTTC	CAISPSGTGEGYTF
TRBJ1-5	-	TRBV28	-	TGTGCCAGCAGTTTTCTGGCAGGGATGGGCAATCAGCCCCAGCATTTT	CASSFLAGMGNQPQHF
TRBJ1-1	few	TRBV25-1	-	TGTGCCAGCAGTGAAATAGGCAGGGGAAATGAAGCTTTCTTT	CASSEIGRGNEAFF
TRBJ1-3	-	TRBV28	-	TGTGCCAGCAGTTTATGGGCCAGCTCTGGAAACACCATATATTTT	CASSLWASSGNTIYF
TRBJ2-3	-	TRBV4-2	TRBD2	TGTGCCAGCAGCCAAGGGGGACTAGCGGTAACAGATACGCAGTATTTT	CASSQGGLAVTDTQYF
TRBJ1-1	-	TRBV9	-	TGTGCCAGCAGCCCACTAGGACGGATGAACACTGAAGCTTTCTTT	CASSPLGRMNTEAFF
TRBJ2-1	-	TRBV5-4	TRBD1	TGTGCCAGCACGGGACAGGGCAATGAGCAGTTCTTC	CASTGQGNEQFF
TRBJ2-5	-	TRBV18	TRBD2	TGTGCCAGCTCACCCCGTTCACTAGCGGAAGAGACCCAGTACTTC	CASSPRSLAEETQYF
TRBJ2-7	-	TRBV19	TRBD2	TGTGCCAGTAGTTTTAGCGGGAGGACCTACGAGCAGTACTTC	CASSFSGRTYEQYF
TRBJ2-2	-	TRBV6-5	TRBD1	TGTGCCAGCTCCTGGACAGGGGACACCGGGGAGCTGTTTTTT	CASSWTGDTGELFF
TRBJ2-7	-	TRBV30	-	TGTGCCATGGGGTTAGGAGGTTACGAGCAGTACTTC	CAMGLGGYEQYF
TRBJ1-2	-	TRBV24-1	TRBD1	TGTGCCACCAGTGATCCCGGGACAGGGAACTATGGCTACACCTTC	CATSDPGTGNYGYTF
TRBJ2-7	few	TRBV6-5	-	TGTGCCAGCAGTTACCTTCCGACTACCGGCTACGAGCAGTACTTC	CASSYLPTTGYEQYF
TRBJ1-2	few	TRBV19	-	TGTGCCAGTAGTATCGGAGGGGACTATGGCTACACCTTC	CASSIGGDYGYTF
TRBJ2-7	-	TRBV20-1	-	TGCAGTGCTACCAGGGGTCGGGAGCAGTACTTC	CSATRGREQYF
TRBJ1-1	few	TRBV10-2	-	TGCGCCAGCAGCCAACCTCAGGGGACATTGGGGACTGAAGCTTTCTTT	CASSQPQGTLGTEAFF
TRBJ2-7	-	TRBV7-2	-	TGTGCCAGCAGCTCCAGCGGAACCTACGAGCAGTACTTC	CASSSSGTYEQYF
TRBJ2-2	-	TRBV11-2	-	TGTGCCAGCAGCTCGCGTGGGACAAACACCGGGGAGCTGTTTTTT	CASSSRGTNTGELFF
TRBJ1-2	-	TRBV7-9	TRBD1	TGTGCCAGCAGCTTTTCACAGGGGAATGGCTACACCTTC	CASSFSQGNGYTF
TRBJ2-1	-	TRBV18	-	TGTGCCAGCTCACCCGCGAGCTCCTACAATGAGCAGTTCTTC	CASSPASSYNEQFF
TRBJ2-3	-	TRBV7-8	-	TGTGCCAGCAGCTTAGCGCAGGGAGATACGCAGTATTTT	CASSLAQGDTQYF
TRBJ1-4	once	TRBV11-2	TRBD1	TGTGCCAGCAGCAGGGACAGGGGGCGAGAAAAACTGTTTTTT	CASSRDRGREKLFF